This is a list of T cell receptor beta chains from one sample in a study of blood T cell repertoires in COVID-19. TCRdb keeps only in-frame clones here, not all; method: immunoSEQ multiplex PCR. The data contain approximately 150,000 clones, approximately 79% of them seen just once; the ten biggest clones take up about 7.8%. Sequencing was carried out using peripheral blood. These receptors were obtained from a woman aged 60 to 75 with COVID-19, enrolled during active disease. CDR3s include the opening cysteine and the closing phenylalanine or tryptophan. A D gene is named only where the DNA matches it firmly. Clone size is stated in some rows and not others, as once, few, many or a class when expanded.

d_call: -; clone_size: few; v_call: TRBV5-4; j_call: TRBJ1-4; cdr3_nt: TGTGCCAGCAGCCCAGACGGCGGGACGGCTAATGAAAAACTGTTTTTT; cdr3_aa: CASSPDGGTANEKLFF
d_call: -; clone_size: -; v_call: TRBV19; j_call: TRBJ1-5; cdr3_nt: TGTGCCAGTGGGACGGACTATAGCAATCAGCCCCAGCATTTT; cdr3_aa: CASGTDYSNQPQHF
d_call: TRBD1; clone_size: -; v_call: TRBV6-5; j_call: TRBJ2-1; cdr3_nt: TGTGCCAGCAGCACAGACAGGGCTGAGGAGCAGTTCTTC; cdr3_aa: CASSTDRAEEQFF
d_call: -; clone_size: -; v_call: TRBV21-1; j_call: TRBJ2-5; cdr3_nt: TGTGCCAGCAGCAAAGGCCACAGGCTAGAGACCCAGTACTTC; cdr3_aa: CASSKGHRLETQYF
d_call: -; clone_size: -; v_call: TRBV7-3; j_call: TRBJ2-1; cdr3_nt: TGTGCCAGCAGCTCGGGACTCTTCTCCTACAATGAGCAGTTCTTC; cdr3_aa: CASSSGLFSYNEQFF
d_call: TRBD2; clone_size: -; v_call: TRBV7-6; j_call: TRBJ2-3; cdr3_nt: TGTGCCAGCAGCCTGTTCTTAGCGGGGAGCACAGATACGCAGTATTTT; cdr3_aa: CASSLFLAGSTDTQYF
d_call: -; clone_size: -; v_call: TRBV24-1; j_call: TRBJ2-3; cdr3_nt: TGTGCCACCAGTGTAGAGGGTCACACAGATACGCAGTATTTT; cdr3_aa: CATSVEGHTDTQYF
d_call: -; clone_size: few; v_call: TRBV5-1; j_call: TRBJ1-5; cdr3_nt: TGCGCCAGCAGCGTCGGAGGGGATCATCAGCCCCAGCATTTT; cdr3_aa: CASSVGGDHQPQHF
d_call: TRBD1; clone_size: -; v_call: TRBV19; j_call: TRBJ2-2; cdr3_nt: TGTGCCAGTGAACAGGGGACGAACACCGGGGAGCTGTTTTTT; cdr3_aa: CASEQGTNTGELFF
d_call: TRBD1; clone_size: -; v_call: TRBV4-1; j_call: TRBJ1-2; cdr3_nt: TGCGCCAGCACCTCGGGTCCCGGGACAGGGACTGGCTACACCTTC; cdr3_aa: CASTSGPGTGTGYTF
d_call: -; clone_size: once; v_call: TRBV7-8; j_call: TRBJ1-2; cdr3_nt: TGTGCCAGCAGCAAAAACCGGGACTATGGCTACACCTTC; cdr3_aa: CASSKNRDYGYTF
d_call: -; clone_size: -; v_call: TRBV13; j_call: TRBJ2-2; cdr3_nt: TGTGCCAGCAGCTTAGGGCTAGTTTCCGGGGAGCTGTTTTTT; cdr3_aa: CASSLGLVSGELFF
d_call: -; clone_size: -; v_call: TRBV27; j_call: TRBJ1-1; cdr3_nt: TGTGCCAGCAGTTTTGGCAGGGCCACTGAAGCTTTCTTT; cdr3_aa: CASSFGRATEAFF
d_call: -; clone_size: -; v_call: TRBV5-6; j_call: TRBJ1-4; cdr3_nt: TGTGCCAGCAGCTTGGCGGGGTCGGTTACTGAACTGTTTTTT; cdr3_aa: CASSLAGSVTELFF
d_call: TRBD1; clone_size: many; v_call: TRBV5-4; j_call: TRBJ2-7; cdr3_nt: TGTGCCAGCAGCCTCGGACAGGGCGGCGAGCAGTACTTC; cdr3_aa: CASSLGQGGEQYF
d_call: TRBD2; clone_size: -; v_call: TRBV5-4; j_call: TRBJ2-7; cdr3_nt: TGTGCCAGCAGCTCCGGGAGGGCGGCCTACGAGCAGTACTTC; cdr3_aa: CASSSGRAAYEQYF
d_call: TRBD1; clone_size: -; v_call: TRBV11-3; j_call: TRBJ2-3; cdr3_nt: TGTGCCAGCAGCTCAAGGACAGGGTCAGGTACAGATACGCAGTATTTT; cdr3_aa: CASSSRTGSGTDTQYF
d_call: -; clone_size: few; v_call: TRBV5-1; j_call: TRBJ2-2; cdr3_nt: TGCGCCAGCAGCTTGGCGCAGGGATACACCGGGGAGCTGTTTTTT; cdr3_aa: CASSLAQGYTGELFF
d_call: TRBD1; clone_size: -; v_call: TRBV18; j_call: TRBJ2-2; cdr3_nt: TGTGCCAGCTCACCGACCGGGACAGGGGTGAACGGGGAGCTGTTTTTT; cdr3_aa: CASSPTGTGVNGELFF